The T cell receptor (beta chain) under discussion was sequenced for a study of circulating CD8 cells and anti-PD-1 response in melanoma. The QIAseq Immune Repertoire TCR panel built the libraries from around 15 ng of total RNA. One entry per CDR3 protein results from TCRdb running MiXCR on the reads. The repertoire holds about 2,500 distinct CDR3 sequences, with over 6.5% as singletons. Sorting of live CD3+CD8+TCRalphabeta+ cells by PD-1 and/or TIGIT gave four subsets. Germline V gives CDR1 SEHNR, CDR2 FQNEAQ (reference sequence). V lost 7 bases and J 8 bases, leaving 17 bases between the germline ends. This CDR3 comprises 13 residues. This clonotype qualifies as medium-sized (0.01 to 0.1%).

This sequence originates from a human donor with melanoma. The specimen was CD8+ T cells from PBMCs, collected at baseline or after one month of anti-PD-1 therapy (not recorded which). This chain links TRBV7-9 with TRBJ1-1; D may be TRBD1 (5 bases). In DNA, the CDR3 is TGTGCCAGCACATGGGACTGGGGGTCGGAAGCTTTCTTT. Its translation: CASTWDWGSEAFF.